This TCR beta chain was found in a study of Ad26.COV2.S vaccination and SARS-CoV-2 variants (dated by TCRdb to about 2021). For context, the study as a whole: TCRbeta repertoire sequencing was used to assess the specificity and breadth of SARS-CoV-2-reactive T cell receptors after Ad26.COV2.S vaccination. A total of some 30 samples were included in the TCR-sequenced set, comprising roughly 19 Ad26.COV2.S vaccine recipients, 5 placebo recipients and 8 SARS-CoV-2 convalescent individuals. Study-wide conclusions, independent of this receptor: After vaccination, substantial breadth of spike-specific CD8+ and CD4+ T cell responses was reported. Ad26.COV2.S recipients had higher spike-specific TCR breadth than placebo recipients (P = 0.0014). Comparable non-spike TCR breadth was observed between vaccine and placebo recipients, consistent with only spike being contained in the vaccine. The authors noted that total T cell responses may have been underestimated by the TCR breadth and depth analyses.

From the cysteine up to the phenylalanine, the CDR3 has a length of 15 residues. Only the CDR3 portion is preserved as DNA: 45 bases, with reading frame beginning at the first base. CDR1 and CDR2, looked up from the germline V gene (reference sequence), are LNHDA and SQIVND. At the junction V is shortened by 6 bases and J by 7 bases, with 16 bases in between. TCRbeta CDR3 regions were sequenced with the immunoSEQ Assay. After extraction, genomic DNA underwent amplification by bias-controlled multiplex PCR, followed by high-throughput sequencing. Per the authors' processing: Collapsing and filtering of sequences were performed to quantify the absolute abundance of each unique TCRbeta CDR3 region. T cell fraction was estimated by normalizing TCRbeta template counts to usable DNA, with usable DNA measured through amplification of reference genes found in all nucleated cells. Repertoire TCRs were annotated as SARS-CoV-2-specific when V gene, CDR3 amino acid sequence and J gene were exactly matched to a known reactive TCR set. The reference SARS-CoV-2 TCR set was derived from MIRA and filtered for enrichment in COVID-19-positive ImmuneCODE repertoires, a step that removed public or cross-reactive TCRs. Based on the MIRA antigens, annotated TCRs were further analysed at the level of specific ORF or position within ORF. Depth was the summed frequency of annotated unique rearrangements, while breadth was defined as annotated unique rearrangements over total unique productive rearrangements. Two-sided Wilcoxon rank-sum tests were used to compare TCR breadth between groups. In its TCRdb copy, this immuneACCESS table keeps in-frame sequences only and misses some clones. Where compared with another copy, unresolved V genes explain less than half of these, and the others have no known cause. That table gives V, J and clone size, and the DNA gave D and trimming. In all, the sample holds around 100,000 clones, and around 80% of those were seen once. The ten most abundant clones make up around 16% of the sample.

The label giving this sample's time point can be read as: individuals recovered from natural SARS-CoV-2 infection. This clone was seen a few times. Which antigen it targets is not known. Base qualities are not at hand, and no much larger clone is one base apart. This material consisted of peripheral blood, taken after recovery from COVID-19. The rearrangement joined TRBV19 to TRBJ1-6, with the D gene too uncertain to name. The receptor was derived from a human donor who had recovered from COVID-19. The DNA is TGTGCCAGTAGGCGTGAAGTGGCTGCAAATTCACCCCTCCACTTT. Translated, it reads CASRREVAANSPLHF.